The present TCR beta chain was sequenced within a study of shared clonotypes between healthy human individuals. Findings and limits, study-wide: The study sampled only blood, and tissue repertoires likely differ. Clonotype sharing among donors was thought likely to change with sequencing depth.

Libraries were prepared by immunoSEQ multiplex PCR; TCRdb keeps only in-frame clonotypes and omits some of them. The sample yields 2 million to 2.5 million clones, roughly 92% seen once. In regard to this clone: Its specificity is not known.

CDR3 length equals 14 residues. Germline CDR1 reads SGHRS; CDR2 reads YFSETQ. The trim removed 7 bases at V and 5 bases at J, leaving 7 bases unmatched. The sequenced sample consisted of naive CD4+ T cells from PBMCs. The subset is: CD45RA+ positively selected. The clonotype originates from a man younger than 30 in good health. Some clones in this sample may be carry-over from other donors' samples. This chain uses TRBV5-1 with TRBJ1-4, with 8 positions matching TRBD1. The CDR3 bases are TGCGCCAGCCAACTGGGGACAGGAAATGAAAAACTGTTTTTT. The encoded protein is CASQLGTGNEKLFF. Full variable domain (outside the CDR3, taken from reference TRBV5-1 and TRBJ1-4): KAGVTQTPRYLIKTRGQQVTLSCSPISGHRSVSWYQQTPGQGLQFLFEYFSETQRNKGNFPGRFSGRQFSNSRSEMNVSTLELGDSALYLCASQLGTGNEKLFFGSGTQLSVL.